Below are 32 T cell receptor beta chains sequenced from a single sample in a study of T cells in Graves' hyperthyroidism and ophthalmopathy (dated by TCRdb to the late 2010s). The library was generated by multiplex PCR. The sequencer listed for this sample is Illumina HiSeq 2000. Amplification of TCR beta CDR3 regions was carried out from RNA transcripts. A first-round RT-PCR of the TCR CDR3 used the HTBI primer set with the Qiagen OneStep RT-PCR kit. TCRdb passed the public sequencing reads through fastp at Q25 and MiXCR, retaining productive beta sequences. Identical CDR3 protein sequences are pooled into one entry, listed with their most common genes and DNA. The sample includes under 450,000 distinct CDR3 sequences, with around a sixth observed a single time. The top ten clones comprise almost 8% of the sample. Sequences were obtained from blood. The source of these receptors is a woman aged 18-35 years with Graves' hyperthyroidism.

This chain links TRBV6-5 with TRBJ1-2; 7 bases fit TRBD1. Looked up from germline, CDR1 is MNHEY and CDR2 is SVGAGI. J lost 2 bases, V lost 4 bases, and 7 bases had no gene match. This CDR3 spans 15 amino acids. CDR3 bases: TGTGCCAGCAGTTCCCAGGGACAGTTAAACTATGGCTACACCTTC. It translates to CASSSQGQLNYGYTF.

The CDR3 is CASRSRVSAGELFF. As DNA, the CDR3 is TGCGCCAGCAGGTCCAGGGTATCCGCCGGGGAGCTGTTTTTT. The chain links TRBV5-1 to TRBJ2-2, with D tentatively TRBD1 (5 bases). The V gene lost 5 bases and the J gene lost 6 bases, with 14 bases spanning the gap. CDR1 and CDR2 (germline): SGHRS, YFSETQ. This CDR3 spans 14 amino acids.

This clonotype has at least ten counts. The chain recombines TRBV18 with TRBJ2-1; no firm D call. CDR1 and CDR2 from the germline V gene are KGHSH and LQKENI. The CDR3 runs 16 residues. The ends were cut back, 2 bases at V and 1 base at J, with 12 bases in the middle. CDR3 nucleotide sequence: TGTGCCAGCTCACCAAAGAATAGGGAATCCTACAATGAGCAGTTCTTC. Its translation: CASSPKNRESYNEQFF.

This clonotype was found many times. The V gene is TRBV29-1, the J gene TRBJ2-7; 7 bases agree with TRBD1. CDR3 size: 13 residues. V gave up 4 bases and J gave up 2 bases; unmatched junction bases: 5. The germline gives CDR1 SQVTM, CDR2 ANQGSEA. CDR3 DNA sequence: TGCAGCGTTGGGGACAGCCAAGCCTACGAGCAGTACTTC. This translates into CSVGDSQAYEQYF.

This clonotype appeared a few times. The chain is built from TRBV10-3 and TRBJ2-5; D might be TRBD2 (5 bases). The length of the CDR3 is 12 residues. Trimming stripped 10 bases from V and 2 bases from J, with 11 bases between. The germline gives CDR1 ENHRY, CDR2 SYGVKD. The CDR3 DNA follows: TGTGCCACCAGCGGAAAACAAGAGACCCAGTACTTC. Translating gives CATSGKQETQYF.

There are many counts of this clonotype. This chain uses TRBV6-1 with TRBJ2-1; 8 bases are a match to TRBD1. Germline lookup yields CDR1 MNHNS and CDR2 SASEGT. V trimming: 2 bases; J trimming: 6 bases; junction bases outside the gene matches: 6. The CDR3 loop spans 15 amino acids. The CDR3 sequence: CASSEITGTGNEQFF. The CDR3 DNA reads as TGTGCCAGCAGTGAAATTACAGGGACAGGCAATGAGCAGTTCTTC.

CDR3 in DNA: TGTGCCAGCAGTTTATCCTCGGCTAGCGGGAAAGAGACCCAGTACTTC. This gives the protein CASSLSSASGKETQYF. The rearrangement joins TRBV28 to TRBJ2-5; 9 nucleotides line up with TRBD2. The CDR3 contains 16 residues. The ends lost 1 base at V and 3 bases at J; junction bases unmatched: 6. Germline-derived CDR1 and CDR2 are MDHEN and SYDVKM.

At least ten counts were recorded for this clonotype. The chain carries TRBV6-1 and TRBJ1-4; D not certain. Per the germline V gene, CDR1 is MNHNS and CDR2 is SASEGT. V was pared by 5 bases and J by 7 bases, with 11 bases between. There are 13 residues in the CDR3. CDR3 in amino acids: CASSYKISEKLFF. The CDR3 DNA sequence: TGTGCCAGCAGTTACAAGATCAGTGAAAAACTGTTTTTT.

This clonotype was found a few times. The CDR3 here is CASSLREGGGADTQYF. CDR3 coding DNA: TGTGCCAGCAGCCTCCGGGAGGGCGGGGGGGCAGATACGCAGTATTTT. The gene calls are TRBV9 and TRBJ2-3, with 9 bases that match TRBD2. The CDR3 consists of 16 residues. CDR1 and CDR2 from the germline V gene are SGDLS and YYNGEE. Trimming cost V 4 bases and J 4 bases; bases outside gene matches: 10.

This clonotype was found many times. J is TRBJ1-5 and V is TRBV4-2; D gene unclear. This CDR3 contains 16 residues. CDR1 LGHNA and CDR2 YNFKEQ come from the germline V gene. V was shortened by 4 bases and J by 0 bases, with 13 bases between the two germline ends. In DNA form, the CDR3 reads TGTGCCAGCAGCCCAGAAGAAGGGCTTAGCAATCAGCCCCAGCATTTT. This sequence encodes CASSPEEGLSNQPQHF.

This clonotype was observed many times. This chain joins TRBV6-6 and TRBJ2-3; tentative D call: TRBD2 (6 bases). The germline gives CDR1 MNHNY, CDR2 SVGAGI (reference sequence). The CDR3 runs to 16 residues. The V gene lost 0 bases and the J gene lost 4 bases, with 14 bases spanning the gap. This CDR3 is CASSYSASEMSDTQYF. The CDR3 region has the DNA TGTGCCAGCAGTTACTCGGCTAGCGAGATGTCAGATACGCAGTATTTT.

This clonotype was counted many times. V usage is TRBV12-3 or TRBV12-4 and J usage is TRBJ2-4; no clear D. This CDR3 is built from 15 residues. Between the trimmed V and J ends, which lost 1 base and 0 bases, there was a span of 7 bases. CDR3: CASSLGTLAKNIQYF. For the CDR3, the DNA is TGTGCCAGCAGTTTAGGTACCCTAGCCAAAAACATTCAGTACTTC.

Many counts were recorded for this clonotype. The chain has TRBV2 and TRBJ1-5; D might be TRBD1 (5 bases). Germline-derived CDR1 and CDR2 are SNHLY and FYNNEI. The CDR3 has 14 amino acids. V lost 4 bases to trimming and J lost 2 bases, with 9 bases between them. CDR3 sequence reads: CASSAGDGNQPQHF. In nucleotides, the CDR3 is TGTGCCAGCAGTGCTGGGGACGGCAATCAGCCCCAGCATTTT.

Points on this clonotype: A read error may account for a junction end that differs from germline. The genes are TRBV5-8 and TRBJ1-2; D perhaps matches TRBD1 (6 bases). Looked up from germline, CDR1 is SGHTS and CDR2 is YDEGEE. The CDR3 runs 15 residues. The CDR3 nucleotides read TGTGCCAGCAGCTTGGTAGCAGGGGAAGGCTATGGCCACACCTTC. Translation gives CASSLVAGEGYGHTF.

The chain joins TRBV3-1 to TRBJ2-3, with 9 nucleotides matching TRBD2. This CDR3 region has 17 residues. The germline V gene encodes CDR1 LGHDT and CDR2 YNNKEL (reference sequence). The V gene end was trimmed by 4 bases and the J gene end by 2 bases; junction bases not matched to a gene: 10. CDR3 residues: CASSPRAGGTTTDTQYF. CDR3 nucleotide sequence: TGTGCCAGCAGCCCCAGAGCGGGGGGTACCACCACAGATACGCAGTATTTT.

V gene TRBV5-1 combines with J gene TRBJ2-5, with D perhaps matching TRBD1 (7 bases). V shed 0 bases and J shed 6 bases, with 15 bases lying between them. CDR3 length equals 15 residues. From germline, CDR1 is SGHRS and CDR2 YFSETQ. The CDR3 sequence: CASSLDGGGAQTQYF. CDR3 DNA sequence: TGCGCCAGCAGCTTGGATGGAGGGGGCGCACAGACCCAGTACTTC. Drawing the rest from reference TRBV5-1 and TRBJ2-5, the complete variable domain is KAGVTQTPRYLIKTRGQQVTLSCSPISGHRSVSWYQQTPGQGLQFLFEYFSETQRNKGNFPGRFSGRQFSNSRSEMNVSTLELGDSALYLCASSLDGGGAQTQYFGPGTRLLVL.

This clonotype has a count of ten or more. V gene TRBV28 combines with J gene TRBJ2-5; 7 bases map to TRBD1. CDR1 MDHEN and CDR2 SYDVKM come from the germline V gene. The J segment lost 0 bases and the V segment lost 5 bases, leaving 12 bases of the junction unmatched. The CDR3 has 17 amino acids. CDR3 in amino acids: CASSPTLRGLYQETQYF. For the CDR3, the DNA is TGTGCCAGCAGTCCAACCCTAAGGGGGCTGTACCAAGAGACCCAGTACTTC.

This clonotype appeared many times. The chain recombines TRBV10-2 with TRBJ2-1; TRBD2 matches at 9 bases. V lost 6 bases to trimming and J lost 7 bases; unmatched junction nucleotides: 7. CDR1 WSHSY and CDR2 SAAADI come from the germline V gene. The CDR3 has 14 amino acids. This CDR3 is CASRIAGVSNEQFF. The DNA of the CDR3 is TGCGCCAGCAGGATAGCGGGAGTCAGTAATGAGCAGTTCTTC.

This rearrangement joins TRBV28 to TRBJ2-5, with D possibly being TRBD1 or TRBD2 (5 bases each). CDR1 and CDR2 (germline): MDHEN, SYDVKM. The CDR3 runs to 14 residues. CDR3 in amino acids: CVSSLSTGAETQYF. DNA for the CDR3: TGTGTCAGTAGTTTGTCGACCGGGGCGGAGACCCAGTACTTC.

V and J are TRBV7-2 and TRBJ2-5, with 9 bases fitting TRBD1. Trimming took 5 bases from V and 14 from J; bases not matched to a gene: 12. The CDR3 is 13 residues long. CDR1 SGHTA and CDR2 FQGNSA come from the germline V gene. In DNA, the CDR3 is TGTGCCAGCAGCGCCGGGACAGGGCGAGAACGATACTTC. Translated: CASSAGTGRERYF.

In this sample, this clonotype turned up many times. The J gene is TRBJ1-5, the V gene TRBV28; D gene uncertain. The germline V gene encodes CDR1 MDHEN and CDR2 SYDVKM. With 5 bases removed from V and 8 bases from J, the gap between germline ends came to 10 bases. This CDR3 has 12 residues. This CDR3 is CASSTGRKPQHF. The CDR3 DNA follows: TGTGCCAGCAGTACGGGTCGAAAGCCCCAGCATTTT. The full variable domain, its missing parts supplied by reference TRBV28 and TRBJ1-5, is DVKVTQSSRYLVKRTGEKVFLECVQDMDHENMFWYRQDPGLGLRLIYFSYDVKMKEKGDIPEGYSVSREKKERFSLILESASTNQTSMYLCASSTGRKPQHFGDGTRLSIL.

CDR3 amino acids: CASSQDWGPRLYEQYF. Written as DNA, the CDR3 is TGCGCCAGCAGCCAAGATTGGGGACCGAGACTCTACGAGCAGTACTTC. This chain uses TRBV4-1 with TRBJ2-7; tentatively, D is TRBD1 or TRBD2 (5 bases each). CDR1 and CDR2 from the germline V gene are MGHRA and YSYEKL. The CDR3 has 16 amino acids. Trimming removed 0 bases from V and 3 bases from J, with 15 bases in between.

This clonotype was seen many times. CDR3 sequence (DNA): TGTGCCAGCAGCTTAGCGGGAGAGGCCTACGAGCAGTACTTC. It encodes CASSLAGEAYEQYF. V gene TRBV11-3 combines with J gene TRBJ2-7, with D possibly matching TRBD2 (6 bases). The CDR3 runs to 14 residues. V lost 1 base and J 2 bases, leaving 9 bases between the germline ends. Germline CDR1 is SGHNT and CDR2 is YENEEA.

This clonotype occurred many times. Just one base apart from a much larger clone, this may be a read error. The gene calls are TRBV7-3 and TRBJ1-1; D remains ambiguous. Trimming cost V 2 bases and J 4 bases, with 5 bases left between them. Germline V lookup: CDR1 SGHTA, CDR2 FQGTGA. CDR3 length: 12 amino acids. This chain's CDR3 is CASSLLTTEAFF. CDR3 sequence (DNA): TGTGCCAGCAGCTTATTGACCACTGAAGCTTTCTTT.

This clonotype appeared many times. V and J are TRBV27 and TRBJ1-5; D is unresolved. The length of the CDR3 is 15 residues. Between the trimmed V and J ends, which lost 3 bases and 1 base, there was a span of 10 bases. Germline V CDR1 and CDR2: MNHEY, SMNVEV (reference sequence). The DNA of the CDR3 is TGTGCCAGCAGTTTTTCGGGATTAAGCAATCAGCCCCAGCATTTT. This sequence encodes CASSFSGLSNQPQHF.

As for this clonotype: A clone one base away is much larger, so this may be a read error. The chain uses TRBV28 and TRBJ2-5, with D perhaps TRBD1 (6 bases). Trimming left V 9 bases short and J 4 bases short, with 15 bases between. Germline CDR1 MDHEN, CDR2 SYDVKM. CDR3 length equals 13 residues. This CDR3 reads CASAGDARETQYF. CDR3 sequence (DNA): TGTGCCAGTGCAGGGGATGCCCGAGAGACCCAGTACTTC.

This clonotype was detected many times. The rearrangement joins TRBV5-1 to TRBJ1-5, with a possible D match to TRBD1 (5 bases). The CDR3 is made up of 15 amino acids. With 0 bases removed from V and 0 bases from J, the gap between germline ends came to 7 bases. Germline V CDR1 and CDR2: SGHRS, YFSETQ. This CDR3 is CASSLGQGSNQPQHF. For the CDR3, the DNA is TGCGCCAGCAGCTTGGGGCAGGGTAGCAATCAGCCCCAGCATTTT.

This clonotype was seen ten or more times. The chain has TRBV12-3 or TRBV12-4 and TRBJ1-5, with D hard to call. Trimming took off 2 bases at V and 5 bases at J, with 10 bases between the two ends. This CDR3 is 14 amino acids long. The CDR3 loop is CASSLSVWDQPQHF. CDR3 nucleotides: TGTGCCAGCAGTTTAAGTGTGTGGGATCAGCCCCAGCATTTT.

This clonotype was picked up a small number of times. The rearrangement joins TRBV9 to TRBJ2-3, with 8 bases that match TRBD2. The CDR3 sequence is 15 residues long. After removal of 0 bases from V and 6 bases from J, the junction contained 6 bases not matched to a gene. Looked up from germline, CDR1 is SGDLS and CDR2 is YYNGEE. CDR3 sequence: CASSVGAGEADTQYF. The CDR3 nucleotides read TGTGCCAGCAGCGTAGGAGCGGGAGAGGCCGATACGCAGTATTTT.

This clonotype has a count of ten or more. The genes are TRBV20-1 and TRBJ2-5; D remains ambiguous. There are 11 residues in the CDR3. Trimming left V 5 bases short and J 1 base short, with 5 bases between. Germline CDR1 reads DFQATT; CDR2 reads SNEGSKA (reference sequence). The CDR3 DNA follows: TGCAGTGCTTTGGGCCAAGAGACCCAGTACTTC. Translation gives CSALGQETQYF.

This clonotype was seen ten or more times. This rearrangement joins TRBV18 to TRBJ2-5, with TRBD2 identical over 8 bases. V lost 1 base, J lost 5 bases, and 0 bases stayed unmatched. CDR3 length: 13 residues. Germline V gene lookup returns CDR1 KGHSH and CDR2 LQKENI. The CDR3 here is CASSPQRGETQYF. CDR3 bases: TGTGCCAGCTCACCACAGCGGGGGGAGACCCAGTACTTC.

This clonotype was seen repeatedly, ten times or more. This chain joins TRBV6-2 or TRBV6-3 and TRBJ2-7; possibly TRBD2 for D (6 bases). The germline gives CDR1 MNHEY, CDR2 SVGEGT. CDR3 length: 13 amino acids. Trimming cost V 9 bases and J 2 bases, with 14 bases left between them. The CDR3 protein is CASRGSGAYEQYF. The CDR3 DNA is TGTGCCAGTCGGGGATCGGGGGCCTACGAGCAGTACTTC.